This T cell receptor (beta chain) is drawn from a study of regulatory T cells in long-lasting Graves disease. Study-wide results and limits: Those with persistent Graves' had less TCR diversity than newly diagnosed patients.

In this sample, this clonotype turned up many times. Its antigen is still unknown. Noted time point: persistent/refractory GD, antithyroid drugs over 5 years with positive TRAb. From PBMCs, RNA was extracted and then used to make the TCR library. The guidelines of the American Thyroid Association were the basis for diagnosing Graves' disease. Building the TCR beta libraries relied on iRepertoire HTBI primers, and CDR3 regions underwent Arm-PCR. TCRdb re-analysed the multiplex PCR reads in MiXCR, keeping a single row per CDR3 protein. The sample lists roughly 500,000 distinct CDR3 sequences, less than 25% occurring once. Germline loops: CDR1 SGHRS, CDR2 YFSETQ. The CDR3 sequence is 15 residues long. V lost 4 bases to trimming and J lost 1 base, with 12 bases between them.

The source material was peripheral blood mononuclear cells (PBMCs), sampled when the disease was refractory, from a patient treated with antithyroid drugs. The TCR comes from a female donor with Graves disease. The chain recombines TRBV5-1 with TRBJ1-5; D is perhaps TRBD1 (5 bases). For the CDR3, the DNA is TGCGCCAGCAGCCTTGAAGGGGCAAGCAATCAGCCCCAGCATTTT. It specifies CASSLEGASNQPQHF.